The source of this TCR beta chain is a study of shared clonotypes between healthy human individuals. The CDR3 has 16 residues. Germline V CDR1 and CDR2: KGHSH, LQKENI. The germline V and J ends were trimmed by 3 bases and 2 bases, with 16 bases remaining between them. Assay: immunoSEQ multiplex PCR; the TCRdb copy retains only in-frame clones and omits some. The top ten hold approximately 0.45% of the sample, which has about 1.5 million clones, 98% seen once. This clonotype was obtained from a man aged 25-40 years in good health. The sequenced sample was naive CD4+ T cells sorted from blood. Stated subset: CD45RA+ positively selected. The gene calls are TRBV18 and TRBJ1-1, with D perhaps matching TRBD1 (6 bases). CDR3 bases: TGTGCCAGCTCACCGCGGGCTAACAGGGCTAACACTGAAGCTTTCTTT. It yields the protein CASSPRANRANTEAFF.